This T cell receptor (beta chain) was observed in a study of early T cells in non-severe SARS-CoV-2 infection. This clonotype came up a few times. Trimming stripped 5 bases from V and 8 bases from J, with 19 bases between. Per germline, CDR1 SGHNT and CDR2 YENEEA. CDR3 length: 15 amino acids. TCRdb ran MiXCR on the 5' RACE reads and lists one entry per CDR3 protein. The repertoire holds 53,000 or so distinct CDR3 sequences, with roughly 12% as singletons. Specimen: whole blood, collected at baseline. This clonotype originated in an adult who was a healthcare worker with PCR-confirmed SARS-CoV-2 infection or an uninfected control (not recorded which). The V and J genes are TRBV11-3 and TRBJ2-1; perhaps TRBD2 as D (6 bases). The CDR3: CASSGRRDSGDEQFF. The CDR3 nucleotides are TGTGCCAGCAGCGGGAGACGGGACTCCGGGGATGAGCAGTTCTTC.